This T cell receptor (beta chain) was documented in a study of metastatic and nonmetastatic thyroid tumors. CDR1 is MNHEY and CDR2 is SVGAGI in the germline V gene. The CDR3 totals 17 residues. MiXCR re-clonotyped the PCR reads for TCRdb. The sample has over 15,000 clones, approximately 30% seen once. This clone was seen more than once but under ten times. Compared with germline, one end of the junction differs, possibly owing to a read error. Patients were all untreated before their thyroid surgery. Sequencing input: tumor tissue. The sequence came from a female donor with papillary thyroid cancer or a benign thyroid nodule (not recorded which). Some clones in this sample may be carry-over from other donors' samples. V and J are TRBV6-5 and TRBJ2-7, with 11 bases identical to TRBD1. CDR3 sequence reads: CASSDSLWTGGMYEQYF. CDR3 nucleotide sequence: TGTGCCAGCAGTGACTCCCTCTGGACAGGGGGCATGTACGAGCAGTACTTC.